This TCR beta chain was obtained from a study of blood T cell repertoires in COVID-19. Study-wide context: PBMCs, B-cell-depleted T cells, or T cells provided the cDNA or gDNA that made up the material.

Participants were aged roughly 18 to 100 years from some 24 US areas. Membership in each cohort depended on participant-reported clinical history. Donors in Cohort 3 who had recovered were those with two negative PCRs, healthcare professional clearance, or resolution of their symptoms. Produced via immunoSEQ multiplex PCR; TCRdb's table is partial and in-frame only. The table has approximately 200,000 clones, 75% to 90% seen once. V lost 9 bases to trimming and J lost 7 bases, with 12 bases between them. Germline V gives CDR1 SNHLY, CDR2 FYNNEI. This CDR3 has 11 amino acids. The material sequenced was PBMCs or T cells enriched from blood (not recorded which). V is TRBV2 and J is TRBJ1-1; D uncertain. The origin of this receptor is a woman aged 25 to 39 who had recovered from COVID-19. Here the CDR3 reads CARGDANEAFF. In DNA, the CDR3 is TGTGCCAGGGGCGATGCTAATGAAGCTTTCTTT.